The 3 T cell receptor beta chains reported below all come from one sample, sequenced in a study of vaccination and CD4 T cells after COVID-19. Cultured CD4+ T cells had their DNA profiled by the Oncomine TCR Beta short-read assay. TCRdb re-called the PCR reads with MiXCR, one entry per CDR3 protein. This sample has more than 6,000 distinct CDR3 sequences; roughly 48% occur once, and the top ten carry less than 30%. Documented treatment: roughly 10-day PBMC culture with coronavirus spike peptide pools or control peptides (ViraFEST assay). Researchers collected the unexposed donor's CD4+ T cells before the COVID-19 pandemic (2011-2018). For these TCRs, the target antigens are not known. The sequenced sample consisted of CD4+ T cells from blood, cultured in vitro. These receptors came from a human donor in good health.

The chain couples TRBV6-2 or TRBV6-3 to TRBJ2-3, with D hard to call. Trimming pared 5 bases from V and 4 bases from J, leaving 13 bases between. The CDR3 has 14 residues. Germline-derived CDR1 and CDR2 are MNHEY and SVGEGT. CDR3 in amino acids: CASSLYQPSDTQYF. As DNA, the CDR3 is TGTGCCAGCAGTCTATATCAGCCTTCAGATACGCAGTATTTT.

The chain carries TRBV19 and TRBJ2-3; TRBD1 or TRBD2 may be the D gene (5 bases each). Germline V gene data show CDR1 as LNHDA and CDR2 as SQIVND (reference sequence). This CDR3 comprises 18 residues. Trimming left V 3 bases short and J 0 bases short, with 19 bases between. CDR3 sequence (DNA): TGTGCCAGTAGTATTCCGTGGGGCCGTCGGGGTAGCACAGATACGCAGTATTTT. It encodes CASSIPWGRRGSTDTQYF.

The chain joins TRBV20-1 to TRBJ2-7; D unresolved. Germline CDR1 DFQATT, CDR2 SNEGSKA (reference sequence). This CDR3 region has 12 residues. Trimming removed 3 bases from V and 2 bases from J, with 8 bases in between. The DNA for the CDR3 is TGCAGTGCTAGGCTGGGTCCCTACGAGCAGTACTTC. It is translated as CSARLGPYEQYF.